Each of the 18 T cell receptor beta chains below was sequenced from the same sample in a study of T cell clonality in common variable immunodeficiency. Profiled with immunoSEQ multiplex PCR; TCRdb holds only in-frame clones, not every one. This sample has some 40,000 clones, each found more than once. Source material: peripheral blood mononuclear cells. Receptors originate from a person aged 18 to 75 in good health.

The sample holds many counts of this clone. The germline gene is not matched at one end of the junction; a read error may be the cause. The CDR3 extends 3 residues past the end of the read, so its final part is completed from the germline J gene. This chain uses TRBV7-2 with TRBJ2-7, with 10 bases fitting TRBD2. This CDR3 has 15 amino acids. Per germline, CDR1 SGHTA and CDR2 FQGNSA. CDR3 loop: CASSLGLADNYEQYF. The part of the CDR3 DNA that was read is TGTGCCAGCAGTTTAGGACTAGCGGATAACTACGAG.

The sample holds many counts of this clone. From the germline J gene comes the end of the CDR3, since the read stops 3 residues before it. The chain combines TRBV9 with TRBJ1-4; maybe TRBD1 (6 bases). Trimming took 0 bases from V and 7 from J, leaving 10 bases between them. The germline CDR1 and CDR2 sequences are SGDLS and YYNGEE. This CDR3 comprises 14 residues. The CDR3 sequence is CASSVAGVGEKLFF. The DNA read from the CDR3 is TGTGCCAGCAGCGTAGCAGGGGTAGGTGAAAAA.

This clone was counted many times. The sequenced fragment ends 3 residues before the CDR3 boundary, so the rest is inferred from the germline J gene. The chain couples TRBV28 to TRBJ1-4; 7 bases line up with TRBD1. The V gene end was trimmed by 5 bases and the J gene end by 4 bases; junction bases not matched to a gene: 4. Germline V lookup: CDR1 MDHEN, CDR2 SYDVKM. The CDR3 has 14 amino acids. The CDR3 DNA, read in part, is TGTGCCAGCAGTCTGGACAGGTTTAATGAAAAA. Protein sequence: CASSLDRFNEK. The CDR3, in full, reads CASSLDRFNEKLFF.

This clone was found many times. The read is 3 residues too short to cover the CDR3 end, so that end is filled in from the germline J gene. The rearrangement uses TRBV20-1 and TRBJ1-2, with TRBD1 matching 10 bases. This CDR3 has 16 residues. CDR1 DFQATT and CDR2 SNEGSKA come from the germline V gene (reference sequence). The junction had 6 bases not matched to a gene; V was cut back by 2 bases and J by 0 bases. The sequenced CDR3 bases are TGCAGTGCTAGACGACAGGGGGCACAAGCTAACTATGGC. Translated: CSARRQGAQANYG. The full CDR3 protein reads CSARRQGAQANYGYTF.

This clone occurred many times. CDR3 sequence: CASSDGTGATDTQYF. Incomplete CDR3 DNA: TGTGCCAGCAGTGACGGGACAGGGGCTACAGATACG. V usage is TRBV6-4 and J usage is TRBJ2-3; 10 bases are a match to TRBD1. Read coverage stops 3 residues before the CDR3 terminus; the germline J gene supplies the remainder. Trimming at V came to 2 bases and at J to 3 bases, leaving 2 bases not matched to a gene. The CDR3 covers 15 residues. Germline values: CDR1 MRHNA, CDR2 SNTAGT.

Of note for this clone: The read stops 3 residues short of the end of the CDR3; the missing end is completed from the germline J gene. J is TRBJ2-1 and V is TRBV20-1; TRBD2 agrees at 9 bases. J gave up 4 bases and V 3 bases, and 10 bases lay outside the gene matches. This CDR3 has 16 amino acids. CDR1 is DFQATT, CDR2 SNEGSKA, per germline (reference sequence). The CDR3 sequence is CSASDSGLAGYNEQFF. The CDR3 bases that were read are TGCAGTGCTAGCGACAGTGGGCTAGCGGGGTACAATGAG.

This clone has ten or more counts. Read coverage stops 3 residues before the CDR3 terminus; the germline J gene supplies the remainder. The V and J genes are TRBV5-1 and TRBJ2-1; 9 positions agree with TRBD2. Germline V lookup: CDR1 SGHRS, CDR2 YFSETQ. CDR3 length equals 15 residues. V was pared by 4 bases and J by 1 base, with 3 bases of the junction left unmatched. This chain's CDR3 is CASSLTSGSYNEQFF. The CDR3 bases that were read are TGCGCCAGCAGCCTGACTAGCGGTTCCTACAATGAG.

This clone is medium-sized (0.01 to 0.1%) by share. The CDR3 end is not reached by the read, which stops 3 residues before it; the germline J gene fills it in. V is TRBV30 and J is TRBJ2-3, with D tentatively TRBD1 (5 bases). V was shortened by 2 bases and J by 1 base, with 10 bases between the two germline ends. The CDR3 is made up of 14 amino acids. Germline assignment: CDR1 GTSNPN and CDR2 SVGIG (reference sequence). CDR3 DNA (partial): TGTGCCTGGAGTAAGGGGCGAGGCACAGATACG. It encodes CAWSKGRGTDT. The complete CDR3 sequence is CAWSKGRGTDTQYF.

This clone was counted many times. The read ends 3 residues before the CDR3 terminus; that terminus is restored from the germline J gene. This chain links TRBV7-3 with TRBJ2-2; D perhaps matches TRBD2 (6 bases). CDR1 and CDR2 from the germline V gene are SGHTA and FQGTGA. Trimming shortened V by 2 bases and J by 5 bases, and 12 bases separated the two germline ends. The CDR3 covers 15 residues. CDR3 DNA, as far as it was read: TGTGCCAGCAGCTTAGGGGGGTGGGGAACCGGGGAG. Its protein product is CASSLGGWGTGE. The full CDR3 protein is CASSLGGWGTGELFF.

This clone showed up many times. The CDR3 end is not reached by the read, which stops 3 residues before it; the germline J gene fills it in. J is TRBJ2-3 and V is TRBV3-1 (or the pseudogene TRBV3-2); possible D gene TRBD1, 5 bases. The CDR3 covers 13 residues. V was trimmed by 4 bases and J by 8 bases, leaving 13 bases between them. The germline V gene encodes CDR1 LGHDT and CDR2 YNNKEL (reference sequence). CDR3 in amino acids: CASSLPLQGTQYF. CDR3 DNA (partial): TGTGCCAGCAGCCTGCCCCTCCAGGGTACG.

This clone showed up many times. The CDR3 end falls 3 residues outside the read, so it is completed with the germline J gene. The chain carries TRBV9 and TRBJ1-1; TRBD1 agrees at 10 bases. There are 16 residues in the CDR3. Germline loops: CDR1 SGDLS, CDR2 YYNGEE. J was trimmed by 6 bases and V by 4 bases; bases with no gene match: 12. The CDR3 DNA, read in part, is TGTGCCAGCAGCCCACTCATGGGACAGGGGATCTCTGAA. This encodes CASSPLMGQGISE. The whole CDR3 protein reads CASSPLMGQGISEAFF.

In this sample, this clone turned up many times. The sequenced fragment ends 3 residues before the CDR3 boundary, so the rest is inferred from the germline J gene. The chain employs TRBV7-2 and TRBJ2-7; D ambiguous. The CDR3 spans 14 residues. V was pared by 0 bases and J by 3 bases, with 9 bases between. Germline-derived CDR1 and CDR2 are SGHTA and FQGNSA. CDR3 amino acids: CASSLAPGNYEQYF. Incomplete CDR3 DNA: TGTGCCAGCAGCTTAGCCCCAGGCAACTACGAG.

This clone has a count of ten or more. The CDR3 spells CASSLRTGWPQHF. CDR3 DNA (partial): TGTGCCAGCAGCTTACGGACAGGCTGGCCC. The chain joins TRBV14 to TRBJ1-5; 7 nucleotides agree with TRBD1. The read gets to within 3 residues of the CDR3 end, and the germline J gene fills in the rest. Germline V gene lookup returns CDR1 SGHDN and CDR2 FVKESK. CDR3 length: 13 amino acids. After removal of 5 bases from V and 9 bases from J, the junction contained 7 bases not matched to a gene.

This clone was picked up many times. The read terminates 3 residues before the CDR3 end, so the remaining end is supplied by the germline J gene. The chain has TRBV6-1 and TRBJ2-6, with D unresolved. The CDR3 runs to 14 residues. V was clipped by 2 bases and J by 1 base, with 3 bases between them. Germline CDR1 and CDR2: MNHNS and SASEGT. The covered CDR3 bases are TGTGCCAGCAGTGAATCTTCTGGGGCCAACGTC. This gives the protein CASSESSGANV. The complete CDR3 protein is CASSESSGANVLTF.

This clone was counted at least ten times. The sequenced fragment ends 3 residues before the CDR3 boundary, so the rest is inferred from the germline J gene. The chain is built from TRBV7-2 and TRBJ2-2, with a tentative D call TRBD2 (6 bases). The CDR3 has 15 amino acids. Germline V gene sequence: CDR1 SGHTA, CDR2 FQGNSA. The V end was cut by 6 bases, the J end by 5 bases, with 16 bases between. The CDR3 loop is CASRGGGAGTGELFF. The CDR3 bases that were read are TGTGCCAGCAGGGGCGGAGGGGCCGGGACCGGGGAG.

In this sample, this clone turned up many times. The read is 3 residues too short to cover the CDR3 end, so that end is filled in from the germline J gene. The chain carries TRBV5-4 and TRBJ2-1; 9 bases map to TRBD1. The CDR3 is 15 residues long. CDR1 and CDR2 (germline): SGHNT, YYREEE (reference sequence). V lost 3 bases, J lost 8 bases, and 9 bases stayed unmatched. CDR3 sequence reads: CASSWGQGGLDEQFF. The covered CDR3 bases are TGTGCCAGCAGCTGGGGACAGGGAGGGCTCGATGAG.

This clone was observed many times. The read terminates 3 residues ahead of where the CDR3 ends, so the germline J gene completes it. The rearrangement uses TRBV29-1 and TRBJ1-2, with D perhaps TRBD1 (6 bases). Germline loops: CDR1 SQVTM, CDR2 ANQGSEA. The CDR3 is 13 residues long. With 8 bases removed from V and 4 bases from J, the gap between germline ends came to 17 bases. Partial CDR3 DNA: TGCAGCATCCAACAGGGAGTGGGCTATGGC. Its translation is CSIQQGVGYG. The CDR3 in full is CSIQQGVGYGYTF. The full variable domain, rest sourced from reference TRBV29-1 and TRBJ1-2, is SAVISQKPSRDICQRGTSLTIQCQVDSQVTMMFWYRQQPGQSLTLIATANQGSEATYESGFVIDKFPISRPNLTFSTLTVSNMSPEDSSIYLCSIQQGVGYGYTFGSGTRLTVV.

This clone appeared many times. The read ends 3 residues before the CDR3 terminus; that terminus is restored from the germline J gene. The chain links TRBV5-1 to TRBJ2-5; the match to TRBD1 covers 7 bases. The J segment lost 1 base and the V segment lost 2 bases, leaving 2 bases of the junction unmatched. Germline CDR1 and CDR2: SGHRS and YFSETQ. The CDR3 sequence is 14 residues long. CDR3 DNA (partial): TGCGCCAGCAGCTTCGACAGGGCCCAAGAGACC. Its protein is CASSFDRAQET. The CDR3 as a whole reads CASSFDRAQETQYF.